Detailed here is one T cell receptor (beta chain). People in the exposed group encountered a COVID-19 case within 2 weeks before entering the study. The entry originates in a study of blood T cell repertoires in COVID-19. Whole-study context: Specimens from acute and convalescent COVID-19 originated in the United States, Italy and Spain.

In the authors' methods: Reference gene primer amplification in the assay estimated nucleated cell counts. Profiling relied on immunoSEQ multiplex PCR, and the TCRdb table lists in-frame clones only, not all of them. V and J calls plus clone size are reproduced from that table; the DNA served to infer D and trimming. The data contain nearly 300,000 clones, 85% to 90% of them singletons. Germline CDR1 reads SGHRS; CDR2 reads YFSETQ. The V and J ends lost 1 base and 3 bases, in that order; junction bases with no gene match: 6. This CDR3 contains 16 residues. The receptor was derived from a woman in her forties or fifties who had been exposed to COVID-19. The sample was PBMCs or T cells enriched from blood (not recorded which). J is TRBJ1-3 and V is TRBV5-1; 8 positions agree with TRBD1. CDR3 in amino acids: CASSLSGTGVGNTIYF. The DNA for the CDR3 is TGCGCCAGCAGCTTGTCCGGGACAGGAGTTGGAAACACCATATATTTT.